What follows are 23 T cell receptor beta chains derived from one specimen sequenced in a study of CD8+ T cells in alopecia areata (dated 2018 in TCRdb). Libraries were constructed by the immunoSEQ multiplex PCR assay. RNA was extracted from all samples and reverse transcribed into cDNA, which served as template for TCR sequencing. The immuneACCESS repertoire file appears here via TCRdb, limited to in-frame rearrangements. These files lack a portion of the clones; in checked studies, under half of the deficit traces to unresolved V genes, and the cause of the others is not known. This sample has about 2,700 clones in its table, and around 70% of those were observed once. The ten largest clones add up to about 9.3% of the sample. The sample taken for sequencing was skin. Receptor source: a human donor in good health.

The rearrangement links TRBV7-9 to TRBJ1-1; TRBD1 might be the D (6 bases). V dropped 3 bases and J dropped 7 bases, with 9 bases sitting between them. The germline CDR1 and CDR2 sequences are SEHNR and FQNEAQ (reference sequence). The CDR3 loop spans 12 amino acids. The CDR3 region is CASSFSGVEAFF. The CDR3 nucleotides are TGTGCCAGCAGCTTTTCAGGGGTTGAAGCTTTCTTT.

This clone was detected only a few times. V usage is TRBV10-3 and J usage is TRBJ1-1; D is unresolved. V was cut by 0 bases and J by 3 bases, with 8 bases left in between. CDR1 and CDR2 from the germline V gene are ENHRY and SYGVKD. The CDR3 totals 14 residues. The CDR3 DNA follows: TGTGCCATCAGTGAGTCGTCGGGGTACACTGAAGCTTTCTTT. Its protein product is CAISESSGYTEAFF.

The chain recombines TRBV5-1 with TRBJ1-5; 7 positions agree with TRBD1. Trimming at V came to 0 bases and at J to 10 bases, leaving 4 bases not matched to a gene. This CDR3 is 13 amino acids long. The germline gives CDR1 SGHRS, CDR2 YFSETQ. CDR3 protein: CASSLGQGGPQHF. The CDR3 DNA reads TGCGCCAGCAGCTTGGGACAGGGTGGTCCCCAGCATTTT. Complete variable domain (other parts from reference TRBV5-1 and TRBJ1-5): KAGVTQTPRYLIKTRGQQVTLSCSPISGHRSVSWYQQTPGQGLQFLFEYFSETQRNKGNFPGRFSGRQFSNSRSEMNVSTLELGDSALYLCASSLGQGGPQHFGDGTRLSIL.

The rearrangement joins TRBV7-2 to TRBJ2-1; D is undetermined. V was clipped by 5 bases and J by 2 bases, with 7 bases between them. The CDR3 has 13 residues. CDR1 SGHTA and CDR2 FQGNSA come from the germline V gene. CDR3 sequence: CASSPVTYNEQFF. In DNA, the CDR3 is TGTGCCAGCAGCCCCGTCACCTACAATGAGCAGTTCTTC.

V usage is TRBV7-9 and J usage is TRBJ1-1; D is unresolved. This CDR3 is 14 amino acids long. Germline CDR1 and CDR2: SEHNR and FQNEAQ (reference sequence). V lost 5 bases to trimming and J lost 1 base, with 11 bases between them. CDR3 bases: TGTGCCAGCAGCCCCCTTCGGGCGAACACTGAAGCTTTCTTT. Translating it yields CASSPLRANTEAFF.

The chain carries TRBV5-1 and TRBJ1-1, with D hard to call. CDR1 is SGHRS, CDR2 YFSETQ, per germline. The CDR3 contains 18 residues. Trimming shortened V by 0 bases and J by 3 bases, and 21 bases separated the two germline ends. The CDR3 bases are TGCGCCAGCAGCTTGGCAGCACGAGGCGTGGTTAGTGACACTGAAGCTTTCTTT. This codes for CASSLAARGVVSDTEAFF.

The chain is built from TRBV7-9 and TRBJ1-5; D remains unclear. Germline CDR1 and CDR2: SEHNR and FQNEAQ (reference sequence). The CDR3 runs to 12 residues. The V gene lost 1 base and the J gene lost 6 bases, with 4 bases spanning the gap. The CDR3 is CASSLGGQPQHF. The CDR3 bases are TGTGCCAGCAGCTTAGGCGGTCAGCCCCAGCATTTT.

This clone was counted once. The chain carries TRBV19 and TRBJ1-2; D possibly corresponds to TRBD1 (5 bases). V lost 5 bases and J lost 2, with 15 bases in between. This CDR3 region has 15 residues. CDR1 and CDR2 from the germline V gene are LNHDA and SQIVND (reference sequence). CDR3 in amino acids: CASSPSGTLNYGYTF. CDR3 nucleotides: TGTGCCAGTAGTCCGTCAGGGACCCTAAACTATGGCTACACCTTC.

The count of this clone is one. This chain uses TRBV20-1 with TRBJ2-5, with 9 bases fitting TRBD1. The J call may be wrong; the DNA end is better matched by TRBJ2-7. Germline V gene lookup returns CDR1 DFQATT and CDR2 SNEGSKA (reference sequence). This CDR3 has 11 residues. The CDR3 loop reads CSEDRGYEQYF. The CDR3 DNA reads TGCAGTGAAGACAGGGGGTACGAGCAGTACTTC.

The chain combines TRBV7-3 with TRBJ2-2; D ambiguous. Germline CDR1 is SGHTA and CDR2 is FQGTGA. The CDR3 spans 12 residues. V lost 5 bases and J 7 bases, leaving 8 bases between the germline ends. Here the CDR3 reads CASSRTDGELFF. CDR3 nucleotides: TGTGCCAGCAGCCGGACGGACGGGGAGCTGTTTTTT.

In nucleotides, the CDR3 is TGTGCCAGCAGCCCCCAGTCAATGGGCGGGGGTTACAATGAGCAGTTCTTC. Its translation is CASSPQSMGGGYNEQFF. The chain recombines TRBV7-2 with TRBJ2-1, with 7 positions matching TRBD2. This CDR3 region has 17 residues. Germline values: CDR1 SGHTA, CDR2 FQGNSA. Trimming removed 5 bases from V and 4 bases from J; junction bases left unmatched: 14.

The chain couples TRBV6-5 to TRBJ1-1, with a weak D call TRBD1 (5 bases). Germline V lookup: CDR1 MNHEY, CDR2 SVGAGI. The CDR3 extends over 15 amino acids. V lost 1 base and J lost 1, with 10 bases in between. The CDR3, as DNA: TGTGCCAGCAGTTACTGGGGGGAACCGAACACTGAAGCTTTCTTT. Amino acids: CASSYWGEPNTEAFF.

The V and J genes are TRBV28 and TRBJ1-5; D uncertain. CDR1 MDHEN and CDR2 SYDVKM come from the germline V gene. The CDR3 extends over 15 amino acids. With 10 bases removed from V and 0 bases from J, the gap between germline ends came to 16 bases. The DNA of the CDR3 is TGTGCCACCCAACAGTTTTTTCTTAGCAATCAGCCCCAGCATTTT. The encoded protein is CATQQFFLSNQPQHF.

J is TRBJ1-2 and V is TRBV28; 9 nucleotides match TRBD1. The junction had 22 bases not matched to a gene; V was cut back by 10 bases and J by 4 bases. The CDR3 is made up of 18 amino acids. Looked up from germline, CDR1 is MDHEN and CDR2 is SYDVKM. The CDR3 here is CATGSRYHRGRNAYGYTF. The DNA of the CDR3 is TGTGCCACGGGAAGCAGGTATCACAGGGGGCGGAATGCCTATGGCTACACCTTC.

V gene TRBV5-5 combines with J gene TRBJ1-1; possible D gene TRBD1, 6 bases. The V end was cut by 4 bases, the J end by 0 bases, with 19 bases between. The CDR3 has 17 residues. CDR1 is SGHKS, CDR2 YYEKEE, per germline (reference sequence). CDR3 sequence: CASSTQGTPLMNTEAFF. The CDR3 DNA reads TGTGCCAGCAGCACCCAGGGGACGCCGTTAATGAACACTGAAGCTTTCTTT.

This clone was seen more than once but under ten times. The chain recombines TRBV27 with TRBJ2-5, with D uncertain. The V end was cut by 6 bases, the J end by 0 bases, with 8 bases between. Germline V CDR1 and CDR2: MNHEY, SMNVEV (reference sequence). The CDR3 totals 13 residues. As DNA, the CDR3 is TGTGCCAGCAGACTAACATACCAAGAGACCCAGTACTTC. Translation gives CASRLTYQETQYF.

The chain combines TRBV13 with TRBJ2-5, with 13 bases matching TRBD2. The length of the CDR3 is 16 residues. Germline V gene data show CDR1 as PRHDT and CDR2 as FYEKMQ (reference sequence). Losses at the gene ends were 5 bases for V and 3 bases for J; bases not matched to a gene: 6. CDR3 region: CASSQLGLAGEETQYF. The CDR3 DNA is TGTGCCAGCAGCCAGCTAGGACTAGCGGGGGAAGAGACCCAGTACTTC.

Here the CDR3 DNA reads TGCGCCAGCAGCTTCGGACAGGGACAAGAGACCCAGTACTTC. Amino acids: CASSFGQGQETQYF. The V and J genes are TRBV5-1 and TRBJ2-5; 8 bases line up with TRBD1. CDR1 is SGHRS and CDR2 is YFSETQ in the germline V gene. CDR3 length equals 14 residues. V shed 2 bases and J 2 bases; nucleotides not matched to a gene: 2.

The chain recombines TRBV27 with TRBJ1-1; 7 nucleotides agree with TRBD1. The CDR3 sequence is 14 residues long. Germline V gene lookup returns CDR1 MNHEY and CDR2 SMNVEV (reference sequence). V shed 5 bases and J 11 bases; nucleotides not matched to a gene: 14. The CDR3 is CASSPQGDGVAAFF. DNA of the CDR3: TGTGCCAGCAGTCCCCAGGGGGACGGGGTCGCGGCTTTCTTT.

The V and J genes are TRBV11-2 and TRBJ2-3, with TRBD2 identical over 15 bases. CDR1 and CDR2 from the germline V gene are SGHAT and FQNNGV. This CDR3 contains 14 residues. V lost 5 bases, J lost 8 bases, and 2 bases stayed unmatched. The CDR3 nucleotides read TGTGCCAGCAGCGCGGGACTAGCGGGGGGTACGCAGTATTTT. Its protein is CASSAGLAGGTQYF. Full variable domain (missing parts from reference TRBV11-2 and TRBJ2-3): EAGVAQSPRYKIIEKRQSVAFWCNPISGHATLYWYQQILGQGPKLLIQFQNNGVVDDSQLPKDRFSAERLKGVDSTLKIQPAKLEDSAVYLCASSAGLAGGTQYFGPGTRLTVL.

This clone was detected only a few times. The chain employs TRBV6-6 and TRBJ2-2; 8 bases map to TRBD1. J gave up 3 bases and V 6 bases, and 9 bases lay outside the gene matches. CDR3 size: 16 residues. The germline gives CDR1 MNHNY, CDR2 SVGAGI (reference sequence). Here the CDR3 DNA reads TGTGCCAGCAGACAGGGGGGCATTTGGGACACCGGGGAGCTGTTTTTT. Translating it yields CASRQGGIWDTGELFF.

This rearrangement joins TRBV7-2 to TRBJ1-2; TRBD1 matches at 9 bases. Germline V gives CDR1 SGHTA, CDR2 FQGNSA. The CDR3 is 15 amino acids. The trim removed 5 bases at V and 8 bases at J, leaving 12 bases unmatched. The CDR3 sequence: CASSHRGEQGAGYTF. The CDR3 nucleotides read TGTGCCAGCAGCCACCGAGGTGAACAGGGGGCGGGCTACACCTTC. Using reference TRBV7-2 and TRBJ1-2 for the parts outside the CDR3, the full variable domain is GAGVSQSPSNKVTEKGKDVELRCDPISGHTALYWYRQSLGQGLEFLIYFQGNSAPDKSGLPSDRFSAERTGGSVSTLTIQRTQQEDSAVYLCASSHRGEQGAGYTFGSGTRLTVV.

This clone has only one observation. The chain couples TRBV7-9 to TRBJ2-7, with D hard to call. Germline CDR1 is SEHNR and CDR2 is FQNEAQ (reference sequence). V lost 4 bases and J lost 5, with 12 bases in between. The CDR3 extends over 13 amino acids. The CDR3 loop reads CASSYKPSDEQYF. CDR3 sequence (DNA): TGTGCCAGCAGCTATAAGCCGAGCGACGAGCAGTACTTC.